This record covers a single T cell receptor beta chain. In the original processing: From reference gene primer amplification, estimates of nucleated cell counts were derived. TCRdb keeps only in-frame clones here, not all; method: immunoSEQ multiplex PCR. The DNA was the basis for D and trimming; V, J and clone size are from that table. Of 45,000 to 55,000 clones listed, around 78% are singletons. V was pared by 7 bases and J by 7 bases, with 5 bases of the junction left unmatched. Germline loops: CDR1 PRHDT, CDR2 FYEKMQ (reference sequence). The CDR3 has 14 residues. The data were obtained in a study of blood T cell repertoires in COVID-19. Study context: COVID-19 samples from acute and convalescent phases originated in the United States, Italy and Spain. T cells, B-cell-depleted T cells, or PBMCs supplied cDNA or gDNA.

The sequence came from a human donor with active or convalescent COVID-19. The donor label of this sample is uncertain. This chain joins TRBV13 and TRBJ2-1, with 12 bases lining up with TRBD2. The sample comprised peripheral blood. The chain's CDR3 is CASTRGTSGNEQFF. The CDR3 nucleotides are TGTGCCAGCACCCGAGGGACTAGCGGGAATGAGCAGTTCTTC.